The 20 T cell receptor beta chains presented below share a single source sample, sequenced in a study of blood T cell repertoires in COVID-19. Assay used: immunoSEQ multiplex PCR; TCRdb lists only in-frame clones, some missing. The sample gives approximately 100,000 clones, 70% to 90% of which show up once; about 5.1% is in the top ten. Specimen: peripheral blood. Receptors originate from a human donor in a cohort sampled during active COVID-19.

This sequence joins TRBV3-1 (or the pseudogene TRBV3-2) and TRBJ1-6; TRBD1 aligns across 8 bases. From germline, CDR1 is LGHDT and CDR2 YNNKEL (reference sequence). The CDR3 consists of 15 residues. Losses at the gene ends were 3 bases for V and 5 bases for J; bases not matched to a gene: 3. The CDR3, as DNA: TGTGCCAGCAGCCAGAAGGACAGGGATAATTCACCCCTCCACTTT. Amino acids: CASSQKDRDNSPLHF.

The chain is built from TRBV4-1 and TRBJ2-4, with D unclear. Germline V CDR1 and CDR2: MGHRA, YSYEKL. V was pared by 0 bases and J by 6 bases, with 9 bases between. This CDR3 is 14 amino acids long. Here the CDR3 reads CASSQDNSGNIQYF. The CDR3 coding sequence is TGCGCCAGCAGCCAAGATAACTCGGGAAACATTCAGTACTTC.

In this sample, this clone turned up a few times. CDR3 bases: TGTGCCAGTAGCATGGACAAGGACACTGAAGCTTTCTTT. Translating it yields CASSMDKDTEAFF. This chain uses TRBV19 with TRBJ1-1; possible D gene TRBD1, 5 bases. The CDR3 runs 13 residues. V was trimmed by 6 bases and J by 3 bases, leaving 11 bases between them. Germline lookup yields CDR1 LNHDA and CDR2 SQIVND (reference sequence).

The chain has TRBV27 and TRBJ1-1; TRBD1 aligns across 10 bases. The germline gives CDR1 MNHEY, CDR2 SMNVEV (reference sequence). The CDR3 runs to 16 residues. Germline trimming cut 5 bases from V and 0 bases from J; bases unmatched to any gene: 6. The CDR3 bases are TGTGCCAGCAGTCCGCGACAGGGGGCCGTGAACACTGAAGCTTTCTTT. This translates into CASSPRQGAVNTEAFF.

The CDR3 here is CASSYSTEGYTF. The CDR3 nucleotides read TGTGCCAGCAGTTACTCGACGGAGGGCTACACCTTC. The chain carries TRBV6-6 and TRBJ1-2, with no clear D. The CDR3 contains 12 residues. The germline V gene has CDR1 MNHNY and CDR2 SVGAGI (reference sequence). V was trimmed by 0 bases and J by 8 bases, leaving 7 bases between them.

The V call is TRBV19, the J call TRBJ2-4; D gene ambiguous. Trimming cost V 3 bases and J 0 bases, with 15 bases left between them. The germline CDR1 and CDR2 sequences are LNHDA and SQIVND (reference sequence). The CDR3 contains 17 residues. This CDR3 is CASSIPYSSLAKNIQYF. CDR3 bases: TGTGCCAGTAGTATCCCCTACAGTTCTCTAGCCAAAAACATTCAGTACTTC.

V is TRBV19 and J is TRBJ1-5; D call uncertain. CDR1 is LNHDA and CDR2 is SQIVND in the germline V gene (reference sequence). The CDR3 totals 13 residues. V dropped 4 bases and J dropped 5 bases, with 9 bases sitting between them. The chain's CDR3 is CASSSRLDQPQHF. The CDR3 DNA reads as TGTGCCAGTAGTAGTCGACTCGATCAGCCCCAGCATTTT.

V is TRBV4-3 and J is TRBJ2-1; TRBD2 is a possible D gene (6 bases). The V end lost 3 bases, the J end lost 6 bases, and 18 bases lay between the germline ends. CDR3 length equals 16 residues. CDR1 is LGHNA, CDR2 YSLEER, per germline. The CDR3 spells CASSHQWGGEGNEQFF. Here the CDR3 DNA reads TGCGCCAGCAGCCACCAGTGGGGAGGAGAGGGCAATGAGCAGTTCTTC.

The chain recombines TRBV12-5 with TRBJ1-3; 7 nucleotides line up with TRBD1. V lost 0 bases to trimming and J lost 0 bases; unmatched junction nucleotides: 11. Germline CDR1 and CDR2: LGHNT and FRNRAP. This CDR3 comprises 19 residues. CDR3 sequence: CASGLVNGDSTFSGNTIYF. CDR3 nucleotides: TGTGCTAGTGGTTTGGTTAACGGGGACAGTACCTTCTCTGGAAACACCATATATTTT.

This clone was picked up one time. This chain joins TRBV18 and TRBJ2-3; the match to TRBD2 covers 13 bases. This CDR3 is 16 amino acids long. The germline CDR1 and CDR2 sequences are KGHSH and LQKENI. V lost 3 bases and J lost 3; bases outside the gene matches: 3. The CDR3 loop reads CASSPRTSGRTDTQYF. In DNA form, the CDR3 reads TGTGCCAGCTCACCTCGGACTAGCGGGAGAACAGATACGCAGTATTTT.

V and J are TRBV7-9 and TRBJ1-5; a possible D gene is TRBD1 (6 bases). Germline lookup yields CDR1 SEHNR and CDR2 FQNEAQ (reference sequence). This CDR3 contains 12 residues. Trimming cost V 5 bases and J 8 bases, with 10 bases left between them. CDR3: CASSRDIKPQHF. In DNA, the CDR3 is TGTGCCAGCAGCCGGGACATCAAGCCCCAGCATTTT.

The chain couples TRBV3-1 (or the pseudogene TRBV3-2) to TRBJ2-2; D is unresolved. Trimming removed 9 bases at V and 0 bases at J, with 11 bases between. CDR1 and CDR2 from the germline V gene are LGHDT and YNNKEL (reference sequence). The CDR3 loop spans 14 amino acids. The CDR3 spells CARKIEPNTGELFF. The CDR3 DNA follows: TGTGCCAGAAAAATAGAGCCGAACACCGGGGAGCTGTTTTTT.

This clone was counted a single time. This sequence joins TRBV9 and TRBJ2-7; D might be TRBD1 (5 bases). The germline V and J ends were trimmed by 0 bases and 3 bases, with 10 bases remaining between them. The CDR3 spans 14 residues. In germline, CDR1 is SGDLS, CDR2 YYNGEE. CDR3 amino acids: CASSVDHRNYEQYF. CDR3 in DNA: TGTGCCAGCAGCGTAGACCACAGGAACTACGAGCAGTACTTC.

The chain has TRBV6-1 and TRBJ2-5; D gene ambiguous. The V end lost 2 bases, the J end lost 2 bases, and 12 bases lay between the germline ends. The CDR3 contains 15 residues. Germline V lookup: CDR1 MNHNS, CDR2 SASEGT. The CDR3 DNA sequence: TGTGCCAGCAGTGAATTCCCGGGTTTACAAGAGACCCAGTACTTC. Its translation: CASSEFPGLQETQYF.

Here the CDR3 DNA reads TGTGCCAGCAGCTTAGCGCGTAATCAGGGGGCGTTTGGCTACGAGCAGTACTTC. Protein: CASSLARNQGAFGYEQYF. This rearrangement joins TRBV7-8 to TRBJ2-7; 8 bases fit TRBD1. Trimming cost V 0 bases and J 3 bases; bases outside gene matches: 13. The CDR3 is made up of 18 amino acids. CDR1 is SGHVS, CDR2 FQNEAQ, per germline.

J is TRBJ2-4 and V is TRBV5-4, with 10 bases lining up with TRBD2. From germline, CDR1 is SGHNT and CDR2 YYREEE (reference sequence). V shed 3 bases, J shed 7 bases, and the junction held 10 bases outside the gene matches. This CDR3 spans 16 amino acids. This CDR3 is CASSWSGGASGNIQYF. DNA for the CDR3: TGTGCCAGCAGCTGGAGCGGGGGGGCGTCTGGGAACATTCAGTACTTC.

The chain is built from TRBV21-1 and TRBJ2-3; the D call TRBD1 from the table was never checked on the DNA. TRBV21-1 is a pseudogene segment. The CDR3 is 17 amino acids. Written as DNA, the CDR3 is TGTGCCAGCAGCATGAGCTCCCGGGACATTAGCACAGATACGCAGTATTTT. Translation: CASSMSSRDISTDTQYF.

The V gene is TRBV14, the J gene TRBJ2-7, with TRBD2 identical over 9 bases. Germline assignment: CDR1 SGHDN and CDR2 FVKESK. This CDR3 has 15 residues. Losses at the gene ends were 1 base for V and 5 bases for J; bases not matched to a gene: 6. The CDR3, as DNA: TGTGCCAGCAGCCAAGCCACCGGGACTAGCCACGAGCAGTACTTC. As protein: CASSQATGTSHEQYF.

This clone occurred once. V and J are TRBV27 and TRBJ1-4; tentatively, D is TRBD1 (5 bases). V lost 5 bases and J lost 0, with 13 bases in between. Germline CDR1 and CDR2: MNHEY and SMNVEV (reference sequence). The CDR3 extends over 16 amino acids. Here the CDR3 reads CASSLRPGATNEKLFF. The CDR3 DNA is TGTGCCAGCAGTCTCCGGCCGGGGGCAACTAATGAAAAACTGTTTTTT.

This clone was seen a single time. The chain is built from TRBV10-3 and TRBJ2-3; TRBD1 matches at 11 bases. Germline CDR1 ENHRY, CDR2 SYGVKD. The CDR3 length is 19 residues. Trimming cost V 5 bases and J 1 base; bases outside gene matches: 14. CDR3 in amino acids: CAISLRTGGAEMGTDTQYF. The CDR3, as DNA: TGTGCCATCAGTCTTAGGACAGGGGGCGCGGAAATGGGCACAGATACGCAGTATTTT.